This is a list of T cell receptor beta chains from one sample in a study of T cells in localized non-small cell lung cancer. Generated by immunoSEQ multiplex PCR, the TCRdb table keeps only in-frame clones and is missing some. The table shows approximately 32,000 clones, with around 79% occurring only once. The sequencing used peripheral blood, collected before any cancer treatment. All receptors derive from a male donor aged 60 or over with stage III squamous cell lung carcinoma. Both conserved end residues are part of each CDR3. The D gene is left open where the match is weak. Size is omitted from some rows. Given values are once, few, many or a class for expanded clones.

>.|TRBV5-1|.|TRBJ2-1
TGCGCCAGCAGCCCCTACAGGGGAGGTGGCTACAATGAGCAGTTCTTC
CASSPYRGGGYNEQFF
>.|TRBV11-2|.|TRBJ2-5
TGTGCCAGCAGCCCCGGCGCGAGGGAGACCCAGTACTTC
CASSPGARETQYF
>.|TRBV5-1|.|TRBJ2-6
TGCGCCAGCAGCTTGGACACTGGGGCCAACGTCCTGACTTTC
CASSLDTGANVLTF
>.|TRBV7-2|TRBD1|TRBJ1-5
TGTGCCAGCAGCTTTAGCCGGGACAGGGGGCAGCCCCAGCATTTT
CASSFSRDRGQPQHF
>few|TRBV18|.|TRBJ2-1
TGTGCCAGCTCACGAAATAGCGGACCGAGCTCCTACAATGAGCAGTTCTTC
CASSRNSGPSSYNEQFF
>.|TRBV5-4|.|TRBJ1-1
TGTGCCAGCAGCTCGGGACTGACGAACACTGAAGCTTTCTTT
CASSSGLTNTEAFF
>.|TRBV5-6|.|TRBJ1-2
TGTGCCAGCAGCTTACGGGCTCCTTTTAAGGACTATGGCTACACCTTC
CASSLRAPFKDYGYTF
>few|TRBV30|TRBD1|TRBJ1-1
TGTGCCTGGAGTTCGGGACAGTCGAACACTGAAGCTTTCTTT
CAWSSGQSNTEAFF
>few|TRBV18|.|TRBJ2-7
TGTGCCAGCTCACCACCGGGGAGGGGGCCCTACGAGCAGTACTTC
CASSPPGRGPYEQYF
>few|TRBV7-9|.|TRBJ2-7
TGTGCCAGCAGCTTAGGAGGGAGAGGCAAGCAGCAGTACTTC
CASSLGGRGKQQYF
>.|TRBV7-7|.|TRBJ2-5
TGTGCCAGCAGCCGAAACAGGGAAGAGACCCAGTACTTC
CASSRNREETQYF
>.|TRBV7-8|TRBD2|TRBJ2-7
TGTGCCAGCAGCCTAGGGACTAGCGGGGGGACGTCCTACGAGCAGTACTTC
CASSLGTSGGTSYEQYF
>.|TRBV18|TRBD1|TRBJ2-1
TGTGCCAGCTCACTAAAAAGGGACAGGGTCGAAAATGAGCAGTTCTTC
CASSLKRDRVENEQFF
>few|TRBV11-2|.|TRBJ2-5
TGTGCCAGCAGCGTAGGGGTGCAAGAGACCCAGTACTTC
CASSVGVQETQYF
>.|TRBV5-6|.|TRBJ1-1
TGTGCCAGCAGCTGGGGATTGGAGGGGAACACTGAAGCTTTCTTT
CASSWGLEGNTEAFF
>.|TRBV2|TRBD2|TRBJ2-5
TGTGCCAGCAGGCAGAGAGGGCTAGCGGCCCAAGAGACCCAGTACTTC
CASRQRGLAAQETQYF
>.|TRBV27|TRBD1|TRBJ2-7
TGTGCCAGCAGTGGGACAGGGCGATTTCGCTACGAGCAGTACTTC
CASSGTGRFRYEQYF
>.|TRBV18|TRBD2|TRBJ2-1
TGTGCCAGCTCACCACTCGGCGGGGGGTACAATGAGCAGTTCTTC
CASSPLGGGYNEQFF
>.|TRBV5-1|TRBD1|TRBJ2-7
TGCGCCAGCAGCTTACAGGGGGCTAAAGACGAGCAGTACTTC
CASSLQGAKDEQYF
>few|TRBV5-4|.|TRBJ2-3
TGTGCCAGCAGCACCCGACAGGACCCTCTTACAGATACGCAGTATTTT
CASSTRQDPLTDTQYF
>.|TRBV6-1|.|TRBJ2-3
TGTGCCAGCAGTGAGACTCACCGAAGCACAGATACGCAGTATTTT
CASSETHRSTDTQYF
>.|TRBV29-1|TRBD1|TRBJ1-1
TGCAGCGTCGGGGACAGCCCTGGCACTGAAGCTTTCTTT
CSVGDSPGTEAFF
>.|TRBV5-5|TRBD1|TRBJ2-5
TGTGCCAGCAGCTTGGTGGGGACAGGGGGCTACCAAGAGACCCAGTACTTC
CASSLVGTGGYQETQYF
>.|TRBV6-1|TRBD1|TRBJ1-1
TGTGCCAGCAGCGAGACAGGGGTGGGCACTGAAGCTTTCTTT
CASSETGVGTEAFF
>.|TRBV29-1|.|TRBJ2-3
TGCAGCGTCCTCGACCCTTGGCAGGGAACCGCAGATACGCAGTATTTT
CSVLDPWQGTADTQYF
>.|TRBV19|.|TRBJ1-2
TGTGCCAGTAGTATACACGGAGGGGATGGCTACACCTTC
CASSIHGGDGYTF
>.|TRBV7-2|.|TRBJ2-4
TGTGCCAGCGCGAAACATACCAACCAAAACATTCAGTACTTC
CASAKHTNQNIQYF
>once|TRBV19|.|TRBJ2-1
TGTGCCAGTAGTGTCCGGGAGTGGAGCTCCTACAATGAGCAGTTCTTC
CASSVREWSSYNEQFF
>.|TRBV6-5|.|TRBJ2-7
TGTGCCAGCACCTCGCTGGCGGGCGCCCACGAGCAGTACTTC
CASTSLAGAHEQYF
>.|TRBV9|.|TRBJ1-1
TGTGCCAGCAGCGTAATGGAGGGGAGGGGCACTGAAGCTTTCTTT
CASSVMEGRGTEAFF
>few|TRBV2|.|TRBJ2-1
TGTGCCAGTCTTCCCGTCCAGGGACACAATGAGCAGTTCTTC
CASLPVQGHNEQFF
>.|TRBV5-1|.|TRBJ2-1
TGCGCCAGCAGCTTGGGGCCAGGGAATAATGAGCAGTTCTTC
CASSLGPGNNEQFF
>.|TRBV29-1|TRBD1|TRBJ2-7
TGCAGCGCCAAACGGGGACAGGGCTACGAGCAGTACTTC
CSAKRGQGYEQYF
>.|TRBV11-3|TRBD1|TRBJ1-1
TGTGCCAGCAGCCTATCGACAGGGGGAGGCACTGAAGCTTTCTTT
CASSLSTGGGTEAFF
>.|TRBV5-4|.|TRBJ1-1
TGTGCCAGCAGCTTGGAACAAATGAACACTGAAGCTTTCTTT
CASSLEQMNTEAFF
>.|TRBV28|.|TRBJ2-2
TGTGCCAGCAAGGGGTTCGACGGGGAGCTGTTTTTT
CASKGFDGELFF
>once|TRBV6-1|TRBD2|TRBJ2-3
TGTGCCAGTAGTGAAGGGAGGGCTAGCGGGACGAGAGATACGCAGTATTTT
CASSEGRASGTRDTQYF
>.|TRBV5-6|TRBD1|TRBJ1-4
TGTGCCAGCAGCTCGACAGGGAATAATGAAAAACTGTTTTTT
CASSSTGNNEKLFF
>.|TRBV10-2|.|TRBJ2-3
TGCGCCAGCAGTATACCAACTAGCACAGATACGCAGTATTTT
CASSIPTSTDTQYF
>.|TRBV6-1|.|TRBJ1-1
TGTGCCAGCAGTGCGGCCGGGGGCAGTGGTGAAGCTTTCTTT
CASSAAGGSGEAFF